A selection of T cell receptor beta chains follows, all from one sample in a study of human T cells and chemical hapten exposure. MiXCR, applied by TCRdb to the RACE reads, yields one record per CDR3 protein. The table lists 60,000 to 70,000 distinct CDR3 sequences, approximately 10% of them singletons. Sequencing used whole blood, obtained in connection with sensitization to the hapten diphenylcyclopropenone (DPC). The receptors stem from a woman in her forties or fifties with alopecia areata. Some clones in this sample may be carry-over from other donors' samples. The CDR3 runs from the conserved cysteine through the conserved F or W. The order of the fields is V gene, D gene, clone size, J gene, CDR3 protein, CDR3 DNA. D genes are given only for firm matches. Clone size appears in some rows only: once, few, many, or a class for an expanded clone.

v_gene: TRBV4-3; d_gene: -; abundance: many; j_gene: TRBJ2-2; CDR3aa: CASSQVPANTGELFF; CDR3nt: TGCGCCAGCAGCCAAGTGCCAGCGAACACCGGGGAGCTGTTTTTT
v_gene: TRBV2; d_gene: TRBD1; abundance: few; j_gene: TRBJ2-1; CDR3aa: CASREGQGYAYNEQFF; CDR3nt: TGTGCCAGCAGGGAAGGACAGGGTTACGCTTACAATGAGCAGTTCTTC
v_gene: TRBV20-1; d_gene: -; abundance: -; j_gene: TRBJ1-6; CDR3aa: CSARDGGSYNSPLHF; CDR3nt: TGCAGTGCTAGAGATGGCGGTTCCTATAATTCACCCCTCCACTTT
v_gene: TRBV12-3/TRBV12-4; d_gene: -; abundance: few; j_gene: TRBJ1-1; CDR3aa: CASSGTKNTEAFF; CDR3nt: TGTGCCAGCAGTGGGACAAAGAACACTGAAGCTTTCTTT
v_gene: TRBV29-1; d_gene: -; abundance: many; j_gene: TRBJ1-5; CDR3aa: CSAVPGQNNQPQHF; CDR3nt: TGCAGCGCTGTACCGGGACAAAACAATCAGCCCCAGCATTTT
v_gene: TRBV4-2; d_gene: -; abundance: few; j_gene: TRBJ2-7; CDR3aa: CASSLGGGWTEQYF; CDR3nt: TGTGCCAGCAGCCTGGGGGGAGGTTGGACAGAGCAGTACTTC
v_gene: TRBV20-1; d_gene: TRBD2; abundance: -; j_gene: TRBJ2-3; CDR3aa: CSAGIAGVDSRTQYF; CDR3nt: TGCAGTGCCGGTATAGCGGGGGTTGATTCACGTACGCAGTATTTT
v_gene: TRBV20-1; d_gene: -; abundance: -; j_gene: TRBJ2-1; CDR3aa: CSARDPNHNEQLF; CDR3nt: TGCAGTGCTAGAGACCCTAACCACAATGAGCAGCTCTTC
v_gene: TRBV12-3/TRBV12-4; d_gene: -; abundance: few; j_gene: TRBJ1-1; CDR3aa: CASSLWRVKNTEAFF; CDR3nt: TGTGCCAGCAGTTTATGGCGGGTAAAGAACACTGAAGCTTTCTTT
v_gene: TRBV28; d_gene: -; abundance: few; j_gene: TRBJ2-7; CDR3aa: CASIDGVSSYEQYF; CDR3nt: TGTGCCAGCATTGATGGGGTCAGCTCCTACGAGCAGTACTTC
v_gene: TRBV19; d_gene: -; abundance: many; j_gene: TRBJ2-7; CDR3aa: CASSYGGGRYEQYF; CDR3nt: TGTGCCAGTAGTTACGGGGGAGGAAGGTACGAGCAGTACTTC
v_gene: TRBV9; d_gene: -; abundance: -; j_gene: TRBJ1-6; CDR3aa: CASSAGQISYNSPLHF; CDR3nt: TGTGCCAGCAGCGCCGGACAGATCTCCTATAATTCACCCCTCCACTTT
v_gene: TRBV9; d_gene: TRBD1; abundance: -; j_gene: TRBJ2-3; CDR3aa: CASSGWTGTSPDTQYF; CDR3nt: TGTGCCAGCAGCGGGTGGACAGGGACCTCTCCAGATACGCAGTATTTT
v_gene: TRBV18; d_gene: TRBD2; abundance: few; j_gene: TRBJ2-3; CDR3aa: CASSPLGLAGKTDTQYF; CDR3nt: TGTGCCAGCTCACCTCTGGGACTAGCGGGGAAGACAGATACGCAGTATTTT
v_gene: TRBV4-2; d_gene: -; abundance: few; j_gene: TRBJ2-1; CDR3aa: CASSQDRNEQFF; CDR3nt: TGTGCCAGCAGCCAAGATAGAAATGAGCAGTTCTTC
v_gene: TRBV18; d_gene: TRBD1; abundance: many; j_gene: TRBJ1-2; CDR3aa: CASSPRTGEGGYTF; CDR3nt: TGTGCCAGCTCACCAAGGACAGGCGAAGGTGGCTACACCTTC
v_gene: TRBV28; d_gene: -; abundance: many; j_gene: TRBJ2-7; CDR3aa: CASRSQGGGSYEQYF; CDR3nt: TGTGCCAGCAGATCCCAGGGGGGCGGCTCCTACGAGCAGTACTTC
v_gene: TRBV6-2/TRBV6-3; d_gene: TRBD1; abundance: many; j_gene: TRBJ1-6; CDR3aa: CASSAGTGVSPLHF; CDR3nt: TGTGCCAGCAGCGCCGGGACAGGGGTTTCACCCCTCCACTTT
v_gene: TRBV5-4; d_gene: -; abundance: -; j_gene: TRBJ1-6; CDR3aa: CASTKTGTNSPLHF; CDR3nt: TGTGCCAGCACCAAAACCGGGACCAATTCACCCCTCCACTTT
v_gene: TRBV9; d_gene: TRBD2; abundance: many; j_gene: TRBJ2-1; CDR3aa: CASSSVAGEVWDEQFF; CDR3nt: TGTGCCAGCAGCTCCGTAGCGGGAGAAGTGTGGGATGAGCAGTTCTTC
v_gene: TRBV29-1; d_gene: TRBD2; abundance: -; j_gene: TRBJ2-1; CDR3aa: CSVAGTSGRDEQFF; CDR3nt: TGCAGCGTTGCCGGGACTAGCGGGAGGGATGAGCAGTTCTTC
v_gene: TRBV27; d_gene: -; abundance: many; j_gene: TRBJ1-1; CDR3aa: CASSPSGVKAFF; CDR3nt: TGTGCCAGCAGTCCGTCAGGGGTTAAAGCTTTCTTT
v_gene: TRBV28; d_gene: TRBD2; abundance: few; j_gene: TRBJ2-3; CDR3aa: CASSSSSGSADTQYF; CDR3nt: TGTGCCAGCAGTTCCTCTAGCGGGAGTGCAGATACGCAGTATTTT